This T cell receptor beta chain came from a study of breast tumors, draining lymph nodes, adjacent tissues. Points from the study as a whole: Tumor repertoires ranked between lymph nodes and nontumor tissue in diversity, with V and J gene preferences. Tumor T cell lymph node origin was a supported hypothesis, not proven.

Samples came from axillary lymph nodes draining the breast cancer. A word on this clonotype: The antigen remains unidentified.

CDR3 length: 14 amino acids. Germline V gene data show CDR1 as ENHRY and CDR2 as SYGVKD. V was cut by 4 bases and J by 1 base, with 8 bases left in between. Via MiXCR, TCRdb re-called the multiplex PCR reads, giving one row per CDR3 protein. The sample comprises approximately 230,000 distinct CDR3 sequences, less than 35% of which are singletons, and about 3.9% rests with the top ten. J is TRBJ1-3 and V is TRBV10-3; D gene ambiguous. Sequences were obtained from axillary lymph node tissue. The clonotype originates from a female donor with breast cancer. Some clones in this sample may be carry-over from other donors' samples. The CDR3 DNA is TGTGCCATCAGTGCTAGAGATTCTGGAAACACCATATATTTT. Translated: CAISARDSGNTIYF.